This TCR beta chain derives from a study of blood T cells in healthy people across ages. Study observations and caveats: With age, beta diversity per million T cells declined roughly linearly, significantly by 40. Strong correlation was found linking TCR beta diversity to naive T cell percentage.

Alongside a J-beta primer mix, a sample-barcoded 5' primer served in a second PCR lasting 7 to 11 cycles. TCRdb reprocessed the 5' RACE reads via MiXCR and lists one record per CDR3 protein. This table has some 1.5 million distinct CDR3 sequences, 28% appearing once. This clonotype came up a few times. Its antigen is unidentified. This sequence was found in a young woman in good health. Sequencing was done on a sample of blood.

This chain's CDR3 is CASSPRGGQANEQFF. CDR3 bases: TGCGCCAGCAGCCCACGGGGGGGCCAGGCGAATGAGCAGTTCTTC. The chain is built from TRBV5-1 and TRBJ2-1; 8 bases fit TRBD2. The length of the CDR3 is 15 residues. V shed 4 bases, J shed 7 bases, and the junction held 10 bases outside the gene matches. Germline-derived CDR1 and CDR2 are SGHRS and YFSETQ.